This T cell receptor (beta chain) emerged from a study of shared clonotypes between healthy human individuals. The wider study: Three plates each covered CD4 naive and memory; CD8 naive two, CD8 memory one.

V was shortened by 0 bases and J by 8 bases, with 15 bases between the two germline ends. Germline V gene sequence: CDR1 SGHRS, CDR2 YFSETQ. The CDR3 is made up of 15 amino acids. Findings and limits, study-wide: Sampling used blood alone; tissue repertoires probably differ.

Clones were read by immunoSEQ multiplex PCR, and TCRdb kept only the in-frame ones, dropping some. Of about 1 million clones in the sample, about 80% were seen once. As regards this clone: Its target is not known.

Donation came from healthy HIV-negative adults that had no recent acute infections or vaccinations. The receptor was isolated from a man aged 18 to 29 in good health. The V and J genes are TRBV5-1 and TRBJ2-4; D not resolved. The sample comprised memory CD4+ T cells sorted from blood. The subset denotes: CD45RA-negative fraction. CDR3 in amino acids: CASSLAERDGDIQYF. The CDR3 DNA reads TGCGCCAGCAGCTTGGCCGAAAGGGATGGAGACATTCAGTACTTC.